A selection of T cell receptor beta chains follows, all from one sample in a study of shared clonotypes between healthy human individuals. Clones were sequenced by immunoSEQ multiplex PCR, and TCRdb holds only the in-frame ones, with some missing. The table has over a million clones, approximately 80% seen once. Material for sequencing was memory CD4+ T cells from PBMCs. Receptors originate from a man in his late teens or twenties in good health. Some clones in this sample may be carry-over from other donors' samples. Each CDR3 is given with its conserved first and last residue. A D gene is named only where the DNA matches it firmly. The listing skips clone size in some rows; elsewhere it reads once, few, many or a size class.

>TRBJ1-1|NA|TRBV6-5|NA
TGTGCCAGCAGACGGGACACTCGGGACACTGAAGCTTTCTTT
CASRRDTRDTEAFF
>TRBJ2-1|few|TRBV7-3|TRBD2
TGTGCCAGCAGCTTAAACGGGAGGGCCGGGGATGAGCAGTTCTTC
CASSLNGRAGDEQFF
>TRBJ2-5|NA|TRBV6-6|TRBD2
TGTGCCAGCAGTCCTATAGCGGGAGATCGTGAGACCCAGTACTTC
CASSPIAGDRETQYF
>TRBJ2-3|NA|TRBV6-5|TRBD1
TGTGCCAGCAGTTACAGGGACAGGGGCCCAGATACGCAGTATTTT
CASSYRDRGPDTQYF
>TRBJ2-2|NA|TRBV5-1|TRBD2
TGCGCCAGCAGCTTCTCCGGGACTAGCGAACCCGGGGAGCTGTTTTTT
CASSFSGTSEPGELFF
>TRBJ1-1|NA|TRBV4-3|TRBD1
TGCGCCAGCAGCCAAGAGAACAGGGGAGACACTGAAGCTTTCTTT
CASSQENRGDTEAFF
>TRBJ2-1|once|TRBV7-2|TRBD2
TGTGCCAGCAGCTTCGTTAGCGGGAGACCTTTCTTC
CASSFVSGRPFF
>TRBJ2-5|NA|TRBV11-2|NA
TGTGCCAGCAGCTTAGATCTAGGGGAGCAGTACTTC
CASSLDLGEQYF
>TRBJ2-2|NA|TRBV27|NA
TGTGCCAGCAGTTCCCCTAGAGGGGCTCGGAACACCGGGGAGCTGTTTTTT
CASSSPRGARNTGELFF
>TRBJ1-5|few|TRBV30|NA
TGTGCCTGGAGAACAGGGAACAATCAGCCCCAGCATTTT
CAWRTGNNQPQHF
>TRBJ1-2|many|TRBV12-5|NA
TGTGCTAGTGGTTCCGACGGCAGGAGCTATGGCTACACCTTC
CASGSDGRSYGYTF
>TRBJ1-3|NA|TRBV5-4|NA
TGTGCCAGCAGCTGGGACGTTGGAAACACCATATATTTT
CASSWDVGNTIYF
>TRBJ2-5|NA|TRBV11-2|TRBD1
TGTGCCAGCAGCTGGGGACAGGGGGTGGTGACCCAGTACTTC
CASSWGQGVVTQYF
>TRBJ1-2|many|TRBV4-1|NA
NA
CASSQDPWAAGTSTF
>TRBJ2-3|NA|TRBV28|TRBD2
TGTGCCAGCAGTTCCCCGGCTAGCGGGAGGGGAGATACGCAGTATTTT
CASSSPASGRGDTQYF
>TRBJ1-5|NA|TRBV4-2|TRBD1
TGTGCCAGCAGCCAGGTCGACAGGGATTTCAGTCAGCCCCAGCATTTT
CASSQVDRDFSQPQHF
>TRBJ2-7|NA|TRBV5-1|TRBD1
TGCGCCAGCAGCCCCGACGGGACAGTGAGCTCCTACGAGCAGTACTTC
CASSPDGTVSSYEQYF
>TRBJ2-7|NA|TRBV6-4|NA
TGTGCCAGCAGTGTTCCGGGGGAATCGTACGAGCAGTACTTC
CASSVPGESYEQYF
>TRBJ2-5|NA|TRBV28|TRBD1
TGTGCCAGCAGCCGACCAGGGACAGGGAAAGAGACCCAGTACTTC
CASSRPGTGKETQYF
>TRBJ2-3|few|TRBV4-1|NA
TGCGCCAGCAGCCAAGTTCCCAGGGAGTATACGTGGAGAGCGAGCACAGATACGCAGTATTTT
CASSQVPREYTWRASTDTQYF
>TRBJ2-3|NA|TRBV5-1|NA
TGCGCCAGCAGCTCCTCTCCCGCCGGAACCGCAGATACGCAGTATTTT
CASSSSPAGTADTQYF
>TRBJ1-2|NA|TRBV18|NA
TGTGCCAGCTCACCACCATCCGTTAACTATGGCTACACCTTC
CASSPPSVNYGYTF
>TRBJ1-2|NA|TRBV18|TRBD1
TGTGCCAGCTCACCAGGGACAGGGGACTATGGCTACACCTTC
CASSPGTGDYGYTF
>TRBJ2-7|NA|TRBV30|NA
TGTGCCTGGAGTGGAGGTGGTTCTGACTACGAGCAGTACTTC
CAWSGGGSDYEQYF